The 13 T cell receptor beta chains given below trace back to one sample, sequenced in a study of PD-1 blockade in classical Hodgkin lymphoma. Time point indicated: cycle 4 day 1 (C4D1), after 5 to 7 weeks of nivolumab. Every one of the patients relapsed after autologous stem cell transplantation (brentuximab vedotin exposure was variable). Libraries were prepared by immunoSEQ multiplex PCR; TCRdb keeps only in-frame clonotypes and omits some of them. The table shows around 25,000 clones, with 70% to 75% occurring only once. This specimen consisted of peripheral blood mononuclear cells (PBMCs), obtained before the fourth cycle of nivolumab. Receptors originate from a human donor with classical Hodgkin lymphoma.

The chain combines TRBV15 with TRBJ2-1, with D possibly TRBD1 on 5 matching bases. This CDR3 contains 17 residues. The germline V gene encodes CDR1 LNHNV and CDR2 YYDKDF (reference sequence). The ends were cut back, 1 base at V and 4 bases at J, with 17 bases in the middle. The CDR3 reads CATSRVRTGSGYNEQFF. The CDR3 DNA is TGTGCCACCAGCAGAGTGAGAACAGGTTCAGGGTACAATGAGCAGTTCTTC. The entire variable domain, with the rest obtained from reference TRBV15 and TRBJ2-1, is as follows: DAMVIQNPRYQVTQFGKPVTLSCSQTLNHNVMYWYQQKSSQAPKLLFHYYDKDFNNEADTPDNFQSRRPNTSFCFLDIRSPGLGDTAMYLCATSRVRTGSGYNEQFFGPGTRLTVL.

V usage is TRBV7-3 and J usage is TRBJ2-2, with D possibly being TRBD2 (7 bases). The CDR3 runs to 13 residues. Trimming took 5 bases from V and 10 from J, leaving 14 bases between them. The germline V gene encodes CDR1 SGHTA and CDR2 FQGTGA. The CDR3 DNA follows: TGTGCCAGCAGCCGGGGGGCTAAGGAGGAGCTGTTTTTT. Its protein is CASSRGAKEELFF.

The sample holds a few counts of this clone. The chain has TRBV19 and TRBJ2-7; perhaps TRBD1 as D (5 bases). The germline V and J ends were trimmed by 3 bases and 6 bases, with 12 bases remaining between them. This CDR3 contains 13 residues. The germline V gene has CDR1 LNHDA and CDR2 SQIVND (reference sequence). This CDR3 reads CASSIDRGSEQYF. The CDR3 DNA reads TGTGCCAGTAGTATTGATAGGGGTTCCGAGCAGTACTTC.

The chain carries TRBV5-4 and TRBJ2-7; 11 bases fit TRBD2. Germline CDR1 reads SGHNT; CDR2 reads YYREEE (reference sequence). The CDR3 length is 14 residues. V dropped 4 bases and J dropped 5; count of bases not matched to a gene: 5. CDR3 DNA sequence: TGTGCCAGCAGCCTTAGCGGGAGGGGACACGAGCAGTACTTC. It translates to CASSLSGRGHEQYF. Supplemented by reference TRBV5-4 and TRBJ2-7, the full variable domain reads ETGVTQSPTHLIKTRGQQVTLRCSSQSGHNTVSWYQQALGQGPQFIFQYYREEENGRGNFPPRFSGLQFPNYSSELNVNALELDDSALYLCASSLSGRGHEQYFGPGTRLTVT.

CDR3 loop: CASSVQAHSGNTIYF. As DNA, the CDR3 is TGTGCCAGCAGTGTACAGGCCCACTCTGGAAACACCATATATTTT. This chain uses TRBV6-6 with TRBJ1-3, with D perhaps matching TRBD1 (5 bases). CDR3 length: 15 residues. The germline V gene encodes CDR1 MNHNY and CDR2 SVGAGI (reference sequence). Trimming shortened V by 5 bases and J by 0 bases, and 11 bases separated the two germline ends.

This chain links TRBV25-1 with TRBJ2-3; maybe TRBD2 (5 bases). The CDR3 length is 14 residues. Germline CDR1 MGHDK, CDR2 SYGVNS. The ends were cut back, 6 bases at V and 0 bases at J, with 10 bases in the middle. The CDR3 DNA reads TGTGCCAGCAGGTATAGCGATAGCACAGATACGCAGTATTTT. It yields the protein CASRYSDSTDTQYF.

CDR3 sequence: CASSVTSGSSYEQYF. CDR3 nucleotide sequence: TGCGCCAGCAGTGTGACTAGCGGCTCATCCTACGAGCAGTACTTC. This sequence joins TRBV4-3 and TRBJ2-7; 9 nucleotides agree with TRBD2. The CDR3 runs to 15 residues. CDR1 is LGHNA, CDR2 YSLEER, per germline. V lost 6 bases to trimming and J lost 1 base; unmatched junction nucleotides: 7.

There are a few counts of this clone. CDR3 sequence (DNA): TGTGCCAGCAGCCCCACCGGTAGCACAGATACGCAGTATTTT. Amino acid sequence: CASSPTGSTDTQYF. V gene TRBV5-4 combines with J gene TRBJ2-3, with D unclear. Germline lookup yields CDR1 SGHNT and CDR2 YYREEE (reference sequence). There are 14 residues in the CDR3. Trimming removed 4 bases at V and 0 bases at J, with 9 bases between.

Only one count was recorded for this clone. V and J are TRBV19 and TRBJ2-1; D is possibly TRBD2 (5 bases). Germline values: CDR1 LNHDA, CDR2 SQIVND (reference sequence). Trimming removed 4 bases at V and 12 bases at J, with 13 bases between. This CDR3 comprises 12 residues. CDR3 protein: CASSSGPVGQFF. The CDR3, as DNA: TGTGCCAGTAGTAGCGGGCCCGTAGGGCAGTTCTTC.

The chain recombines TRBV7-9 with TRBJ1-5, with no clear D. The V gene lost 1 base and the J gene lost 6 bases, with 4 bases spanning the gap. This CDR3 has 12 residues. Looked up from germline, CDR1 is SEHNR and CDR2 is FQNEAQ (reference sequence). This CDR3 reads CASSLDTQPQHF. The CDR3 DNA reads as TGTGCCAGCAGCTTAGACACTCAGCCCCAGCATTTT.

This sequence joins TRBV5-4 and TRBJ2-3; D possibly corresponds to TRBD1 (5 bases). V shed 3 bases and J shed 2 bases, with 13 bases lying between them. Germline loops: CDR1 SGHNT, CDR2 YYREEE (reference sequence). The CDR3 has 15 amino acids. CDR3 DNA sequence: TGTGCCAGCAGCTCTCCGCGACAGAACACAGATACGCAGTATTTT. Protein sequence: CASSSPRQNTDTQYF.

This clone came up a few times. The CDR3 DNA reads as TGTGCCAGCAGCCCGCCCGGGACAGGCCGCACTGAAGCTTTCTTT. This codes for CASSPPGTGRTEAFF. The chain recombines TRBV9 with TRBJ1-1, with TRBD1 matching over 8 bases. V shed 4 bases, J shed 4 bases, and the junction held 9 bases outside the gene matches. Germline CDR1 reads SGDLS; CDR2 reads YYNGEE. This CDR3 has 15 amino acids.

The CDR3 spells CASSLGQPNEKLFF. The CDR3 coding sequence is TGCGCCAGCAGCTTGGGACAGCCTAATGAAAAACTGTTTTTT. The chain employs TRBV5-1 and TRBJ1-4; possible D gene TRBD1, 5 bases. Germline V gives CDR1 SGHRS, CDR2 YFSETQ. Trimming took off 0 bases at V and 3 bases at J, with 6 bases between the two ends. The CDR3 consists of 14 residues.